The subject of this entry is one TCR beta chain. Its antigen is currently unknown. These data are taken from a study of T cell responses to AZD1222 COVID-19 vaccine. Study information: Second-dose recipients at about 4 or about 12 weeks were treated as one pooled group. Findings and caveats of the study: Once two AZD1222 doses were given, Spike-specific TCR breadth and depth went up. None of the repertoires were sampled until the peak T cell response had passed. Unmutated variant regions reportedly attract nearly half of all spike-specific TCRs.

Some clones are missing from TCRdb's copy, which holds only in-frame ones; the method was immunoSEQ multiplex PCR. The sample records about 170,000 clones, approximately 88% being singletons. The V end lost 1 base, the J end lost 9 bases, and 10 bases lay between the germline ends. The CDR3 contains 13 residues. The chain recombines TRBV12-3 or TRBV12-4 with TRBJ2-1; D is uncertain. This clonotype was obtained from an adult in good health. The source material was peripheral blood, sampled on day 0 of AZD1222 vaccination. CDR3 in DNA: TGTGCCAGCAGTTTAGTTGAAAAGGGTGAGCAGTTCTTC. It translates to CASSLVEKGEQFF.